Listed below are T cell receptor beta chains from one sample, sequenced in a study of Tregs in tolerant kidney transplant recipients. Some clones are missing from TCRdb's copy, which holds only in-frame ones; the method was immunoSEQ multiplex PCR. The profile shows approximately 81,000 clones, roughly 90% of them singletons. The sequences come from CD4+ T cells from blood (PBMCs), collected 24 months after the transplant. The source is a human patient who received a combined kidney and bone marrow transplant. Some T cells may originate from the graft donor. The CDR3 runs from the conserved cysteine through the conserved F or W. The order of the fields is J gene, D gene, V gene, clone size, CDR3 length, CDR3 DNA, CDR3 protein. The D gene is left open where the match is weak. The size field is filled for only some rows; it gives once, few, many or a size class.

TRBJ1-4	TRBD1	TRBV29-1	-	13	TGCAGCGTTGGGACAGGGGTCGGGGAAAAACTGTTTTTT	CSVGTGVGEKLFF
TRBJ2-5	TRBD2	TRBV28	-	16	TGTGCCAGCAGTTTTATCGCCCTGAGCGGGGTTGAGACCCAGTACTTC	CASSFIALSGVETQYF
TRBJ2-1	-	TRBV12-5	-	13	TGTGCTAGTGGCCCTGTCGGACATTCTGAGCAGTTCTTC	CASGPVGHSEQFF
TRBJ2-2	-	TRBV7-2	-	15	TGTGCCAGCAGCTTAGGGGGGCCTGTGACCGGGGAGCTGTTTTTT	CASSLGGPVTGELFF
TRBJ2-5	-	TRBV28	-	15	TGTGCCAGCAGCCATCTCGCACAGGGGAGGGAGACCCAGTACTTC	CASSHLAQGRETQYF
TRBJ1-2	TRBD1	TRBV7-2	-	14	TGTGCCAGCAGCTTCCCCGGACAGGGATATGGCTACACCTTC	CASSFPGQGYGYTF
TRBJ1-1	TRBD1	TRBV7-3	-	13	TGTGCCAGCAGCCGGGACAGGGAGGGGGAAGCTTTCTTT	CASSRDREGEAFF
TRBJ2-7	TRBD2	TRBV7-9	-	14	TGTGCCAGCAGCACTAGCGGGGTTACCTACGAGCAGTACTTC	CASSTSGVTYEQYF
TRBJ2-5	-	TRBV18	-	15	TGTGCCAGCTCCCCCCTACCCGGGAATGACGAGACCCAGTACTTC	CASSPLPGNDETQYF
TRBJ1-5	-	TRBV7-3	-	15	TGTGCCAGCAGCTTAGGAGGGCGAGGTGATCAGCCCCAGCATTTT	CASSLGGRGDQPQHF
TRBJ2-4	-	TRBV11-2	-	15	TGTGCCAGCAGCTTTTCCCTTACAGGATCCGGCATTCAGTACTTC	CASSFSLTGSGIQYF
TRBJ2-7	TRBD1	TRBV7-6	-	18	TGTGCCAGCAGCTTAGTTCCCCGCCGGGACAGGGTATCCTACGAGCAGTACTTC	CASSLVPRRDRVSYEQYF
TRBJ2-7	TRBD2	TRBV10-3	-	19	TGTGCCATCAGTGACCCGACCGGGACTAGCGGGAGCGCTGCCTACGAGCAGTACTTC	CAISDPTGTSGSAAYEQYF
TRBJ2-7	TRBD1	TRBV6-5	-	15	TGTGCCAGCAGAAAGGACAGGGGTGGCTCCTACGAGCAGTACTTC	CASRKDRGGSYEQYF
TRBJ2-7	TRBD1	TRBV19	few	16	TGTGCCAGTAGTCCCCCCCGGACAGGGTCGAGGTACGAGCAGTACTTC	CASSPPRTGSRYEQYF
TRBJ1-5	-	TRBV18	-	15	TGTGCCAGCTCACCGACTACGTATAGCAATCAGCCCCAGCATTTT	CASSPTTYSNQPQHF
TRBJ2-1	-	TRBV4-1	-	11	TGCGCCAGCAGCCAAGTAGAGGAGCAGTTCTTC	CASSQVEEQFF
TRBJ2-7	-	TRBV7-2	once	13	TGTGCCAGCAGCTTCGACCGGGTCTACGAGCAGTACTTC	CASSFDRVYEQYF
TRBJ1-4	-	TRBV5-1	-	15	TGCGCCAGCAGCCAAACGGGACACCTTAATGAAAAACTGTTTTTT	CASSQTGHLNEKLFF